These 29 T cell receptor beta chains originate from one sample sequenced in a study of cytomegalovirus exposure and HLA in healthy donors. The PCR had 60 Vbeta and 13 Jbeta primers. Clones were read by immunoSEQ multiplex PCR, and TCRdb kept only the in-frame ones, dropping some. The sample gives 170,000 or so clones, roughly 85% of which show up once; 0.69% is in the top ten. The sequenced material came from PBMCs. The receptor set was obtained from a woman aged 35 to 49 in good health and CMV-seronegative.

This clone occurred once. The chain couples TRBV27 to TRBJ2-3; 7 bases align to TRBD2. The CDR3 extends over 15 amino acids. Germline CDR1 reads MNHEY; CDR2 reads SMNVEV (reference sequence). V was pared by 8 bases and J by 2 bases, with 10 bases of the junction left unmatched. The CDR3 sequence is CASGWWGGNTDTQYF. The CDR3 coding sequence is TGTGCCAGCGGTTGGTGGGGGGGAAACACAGATACGCAGTATTTT.

The rearrangement uses TRBV29-1 and TRBJ1-4; D is unresolved. There are 13 residues in the CDR3. CDR1 and CDR2 from the germline V gene are SQVTM and ANQGSEA. Trimming removed 2 bases from V and 7 bases from J, with 11 bases in between. The CDR3 sequence: CSVESVSREKLFF. The CDR3, as DNA: TGCAGCGTTGAATCGGTATCTCGTGAAAAACTGTTTTTT.

The J gene is TRBJ2-3, the V gene TRBV5-5; TRBD1 aligns across 9 bases. V trimming: 2 bases; J trimming: 2 bases; junction bases outside the gene matches: 15. The CDR3 has 19 residues. In germline, CDR1 is SGHKS, CDR2 YYEKEE (reference sequence). In DNA, the CDR3 is TGTGCCAGCAGCTTCCAATATCGAGCTACAGGGGGCCCCACAGATACGCAGTATTTT. Translating it yields CASSFQYRATGGPTDTQYF.

The J gene is TRBJ2-7, the V gene TRBV7-2; 9 bases are a match to TRBD1. The CDR3 has 15 residues. CDR1 and CDR2 (germline): SGHTA, FQGNSA. With V trimmed by 5 bases and J by 6 bases, 11 bases remained unmatched. This CDR3 is CASSQTGQGKVEQYF. The CDR3, as DNA: TGTGCCAGCAGCCAAACAGGACAGGGGAAGGTCGAGCAGTACTTC.

This chain connects TRBV18 to TRBJ2-7; the match to TRBD2 covers 7 bases. V was pared by 3 bases and J by 0 bases, with 8 bases of the junction left unmatched. From germline, CDR1 is KGHSH and CDR2 LQKENI. The CDR3 has 16 residues. The CDR3 sequence is CASSPTPPSGSYEQYF. The CDR3 coding sequence is TGTGCCAGCTCACCTACACCCCCTAGCGGCTCCTACGAGCAGTACTTC.

J is TRBJ2-3 and V is TRBV4-1, with a possible D match to TRBD2 (6 bases). Trimming shortened V by 5 bases and J by 0 bases, and 15 bases separated the two germline ends. CDR1 is MGHRA and CDR2 is YSYEKL in the germline V gene. The CDR3 covers 16 residues. CDR3 residues: CASSTLARYSTDTQYF. DNA of the CDR3: TGCGCCAGCAGCACTCTAGCGAGATATAGCACAGATACGCAGTATTTT.

The rearrangement joins TRBV30 to TRBJ2-5; the D gene is possibly TRBD1 (5 bases). Germline V gene data show CDR1 as GTSNPN and CDR2 as SVGIG (reference sequence). The CDR3 totals 15 residues. V lost 0 bases, J lost 3 bases, and 14 bases lay in between. CDR3 sequence reads: CAWSVGATAKETQYF. CDR3 bases: TGTGCCTGGAGTGTCGGCGCGACAGCGAAAGAGACCCAGTACTTC.

The V and J genes are TRBV19 and TRBJ1-2, with D uncertain. Germline CDR1 LNHDA, CDR2 SQIVND (reference sequence). This CDR3 has 15 residues. The germline V and J ends were trimmed by 3 bases and 6 bases, with 17 bases remaining between them. The CDR3 sequence is CASSINWQAYDGYTF. In DNA form, the CDR3 reads TGTGCCAGTAGTATTAATTGGCAGGCGTACGATGGCTACACCTTC.

The chain couples TRBV11-3 to TRBJ2-1; D possibly corresponds to TRBD1 (6 bases). CDR1 is SGHNT and CDR2 is YENEEA in the germline V gene. The CDR3 runs 16 residues. The V and J ends lost 5 bases and 0 bases respectively, with 14 bases between them. The chain's CDR3 is CASSLTGSRSYNEQFF. DNA of the CDR3: TGTGCCAGCAGCCTCACAGGGTCGCGCTCCTACAATGAGCAGTTCTTC.

The genes are TRBV7-6 and TRBJ1-2; 8 nucleotides line up with TRBD1. The CDR3 extends over 15 amino acids. J lost 6 bases, V lost 6 bases, and 12 bases had no gene match. Per germline, CDR1 SGHVS and CDR2 FNYEAQ. This CDR3 reads CASSQGPDRANGYTF. The DNA of the CDR3 is TGTGCCAGCAGTCAAGGCCCGGACAGGGCGAATGGCTACACCTTC.

The chain combines TRBV19 with TRBJ1-4; D gene unclear. The V end was cut by 7 bases, the J end by 3 bases, with 15 bases between. The CDR3 covers 15 residues. The germline gives CDR1 LNHDA, CDR2 SQIVND (reference sequence). This CDR3 is CASNSPLSPNEKLFF. For the CDR3, the DNA is TGTGCCAGTAACTCCCCCTTAAGCCCTAATGAAAAACTGTTTTTT.

The chain joins TRBV27 to TRBJ2-3, with 7 bases lining up with TRBD2. CDR1 and CDR2 (germline): MNHEY, SMNVEV (reference sequence). The J segment lost 5 bases and the V segment lost 8 bases, leaving 1 base of the junction unmatched. CDR3 length equals 11 residues. Here the CDR3 reads CASWGGDTQYF. As DNA, the CDR3 is TGTGCCAGCTGGGGGGGAGATACGCAGTATTTT.

The CDR3 DNA is TGTGCCAGCGGGCGGCACCCAGGGGGCTCTGGAAACACCATATATTTT. It yields the protein CASGRHPGGSGNTIYF. The gene calls are TRBV6-6 and TRBJ1-3; 7 bases line up with TRBD1. Trimming cost V 8 bases and J 0 bases; bases outside gene matches: 10. In germline, CDR1 is MNHNY, CDR2 SVGAGI (reference sequence). The CDR3 runs to 16 residues.

The chain couples TRBV30 to TRBJ2-5; tentatively, D is TRBD1 (5 bases). Deletions cut 0 bases from V and 11 bases from J, with 13 bases between. Germline V gene lookup returns CDR1 GTSNPN and CDR2 SVGIG (reference sequence). The CDR3 is 12 amino acids. The CDR3 region is CAWSVPNGAQYF. Here the CDR3 DNA reads TGTGCCTGGAGTGTACCAAATGGGGCTCAGTACTTC.

The rearrangement uses TRBV29-1 and TRBJ2-7, with D unclear. This CDR3 comprises 12 residues. CDR1 SQVTM and CDR2 ANQGSEA come from the germline V gene. Here the CDR3 reads CTMPGLSYEQYF. As DNA, the CDR3 is TGCACTATGCCAGGTCTCTCCTACGAGCAGTACTTC.

The chain carries TRBV4-3 and TRBJ2-7; TRBD2 is a possible D gene (5 bases). Germline CDR1 and CDR2: LGHNA and YSLEER. The CDR3 has 14 residues. Deletions cut 4 bases from V and 0 bases from J, with 10 bases between. The CDR3 sequence: CASSRDAGSYEQYF. As DNA, the CDR3 is TGCGCCAGCAGCCGTGATGCGGGCTCCTACGAGCAGTACTTC.

V is TRBV6-5 and J is TRBJ2-7; 9 bases match TRBD1. Germline V lookup: CDR1 MNHEY, CDR2 SVGAGI. The V gene end was trimmed by 5 bases and the J gene end by 3 bases; junction bases not matched to a gene: 5. The CDR3 has 14 residues. The CDR3, as DNA: TGTGCCAGCAGTACCGGGACAGGGCTCTACGAGCAGTACTTC. Translating it yields CASSTGTGLYEQYF.

This chain links TRBV14 with TRBJ2-3; tentatively, D is TRBD2 (5 bases). V lost 6 bases and J lost 14, with 15 bases in between. Germline CDR1 is SGHDN and CDR2 is FVKESK. This CDR3 spans 11 amino acids. The DNA for the CDR3 is TGTGCCAGCAGTCGAGGACTGCAACGGTATTTT. It yields the protein CASSRGLQRYF.

The J gene is TRBJ1-1, the V gene TRBV18; TRBD1 is a possible D gene (6 bases). The CDR3 is made up of 15 amino acids. The V gene lost 3 bases and the J gene lost 2 bases, with 13 bases spanning the gap. CDR1 and CDR2 (germline): KGHSH, LQKENI. The CDR3 is CASSPLGGLNTEAFF. CDR3 sequence (DNA): TGTGCCAGCTCACCTCTCGGGGGGCTCAACACTGAAGCTTTCTTT.

This chain joins TRBV9 and TRBJ2-5; TRBD1 aligns across 10 bases. With V trimmed by 0 bases and J by 1 base, 15 bases remained unmatched. Germline V CDR1 and CDR2: SGDLS, YYNGEE. This CDR3 has 20 residues. The CDR3 is CASSVVSFGTGDSIQETQYF. The CDR3 coding sequence is TGTGCCAGCAGCGTAGTCTCCTTCGGGACAGGGGACTCTATCCAAGAGACCCAGTACTTC.

V and J are TRBV19 and TRBJ2-7; 12 positions agree with TRBD2. Germline CDR1 is LNHDA and CDR2 is SQIVND (reference sequence). V dropped 6 bases and J dropped 3; count of bases not matched to a gene: 6. There are 15 residues in the CDR3. Written as DNA, the CDR3 is TGTGCCAGTAGGGAACTAGCGGGAGGTCACTACGAGCAGTACTTC. Residues: CASRELAGGHYEQYF. Full variable domain (rest looked up from reference TRBV19 and TRBJ2-7): DGGITQSPKYLFRKEGQNVTLSCEQNLNHDAMYWYRQDPGQGLRLIYYSQIVNDFQKGDIAEGYSVSREKKESFPLTVTSAQKNPTAFYLCASRELAGGHYEQYFGPGTRLTVT.

V usage is TRBV5-1 and J usage is TRBJ1-5; D may be TRBD1 (6 bases). V shed 4 bases and J shed 7 bases, with 18 bases lying between them. The CDR3 spans 15 residues. Looked up from germline, CDR1 is SGHRS and CDR2 is YFSETQ. CDR3 residues: CASSPGAEGIQPQHF. The DNA for the CDR3 is TGCGCCAGCAGCCCAGGGGCAGAGGGGATCCAGCCCCAGCATTTT.

In this sample, this clone turned up once. The rearrangement joins TRBV30 to TRBJ1-6; 7 bases align to TRBD1. The germline V gene has CDR1 GTSNPN and CDR2 SVGIG (reference sequence). After removal of 6 bases from V and 10 bases from J, the junction contained 9 bases not matched to a gene. The CDR3 spans 13 residues. CDR3 region: CACKTGEGSPLHF. The CDR3 nucleotides read TGTGCCTGTAAAACAGGGGAAGGATCACCCCTCCACTTT.

The chain employs TRBV28 and TRBJ2-2, with 12 bases aligning to TRBD2. The CDR3 sequence is 19 residues long. Trimming at V came to 4 bases and at J to 3 bases, leaving 12 bases not matched to a gene. CDR1 and CDR2 (germline): MDHEN, SYDVKM. CDR3 sequence: CASSSPYASGRGYTGELFF. CDR3 nucleotide sequence: TGTGCCAGCAGTTCTCCTTACGCTAGCGGGAGGGGATACACCGGGGAGCTGTTTTTT.

The chain is built from TRBV21-1 and TRBJ1-2; the DNA was not used to check the table's D call, TRBD1. TRBV21-1 has pseudogene status. This CDR3 contains 21 residues. The CDR3 loop reads CASSKALRTSKAPTGGGGYTF. The CDR3 nucleotides read TGTGCCAGCAGCAAAGCGCTCCGGACCTCCAAAGCACCGACAGGGGGCGGTGGCTACACCTTC.

The chain is built from TRBV30 and TRBJ1-1; D is undetermined. Germline CDR1 GTSNPN, CDR2 SVGIG (reference sequence). V was shortened by 1 base and J by 1 base, with 13 bases between the two germline ends. The CDR3 is 15 residues long. CDR3 bases: TGTGCCTGGAGTGAGAGGGAAATTACGAACACTGAAGCTTTCTTT. This translates into CAWSEREITNTEAFF. The full variable domain, rest sourced from reference TRBV30 and TRBJ1-1, is SQTIHQWPATLVQPVGSPLSLECTVEGTSNPNLYWYRQAAGRGLQLLFYSVGIGQISSEVPQNLSASRPQDRQFILSSKKLLLSDSGFYLCAWSEREITNTEAFFGQGTRLTVV.

CDR3 nucleotide sequence: TGTGCCAGCAGCTCACTACAGGGATGGTCCCCGTTCTTC. Encoded protein: CASSSLQGWSPFF. This rearrangement joins TRBV7-2 to TRBJ2-1; D perhaps matches TRBD1 (6 bases). The germline gives CDR1 SGHTA, CDR2 FQGNSA. Trimming removed 4 bases from V and 15 bases from J, with 19 bases in between. This CDR3 is 13 amino acids long.

The chain employs TRBV4-2 and TRBJ2-2; a weak D match, TRBD1 (5 bases). This CDR3 has 16 residues. CDR1 LGHNA and CDR2 YNFKEQ come from the germline V gene. V lost 1 base and J lost 1, with 10 bases in between. For the CDR3, the DNA is TGTGCCAGCAGCCAAGGTGGGGCATTGAACACCGGGGAGCTGTTTTTT. Its protein is CASSQGGALNTGELFF.

This clone was seen more than once but under ten times. The rearrangement links TRBV5-1 to TRBJ1-2, with D possibly TRBD1 on 5 matching bases. The CDR3 is 14 amino acids. V lost 4 bases and J 3 bases, leaving 13 bases between the germline ends. Germline V gene lookup returns CDR1 SGHRS and CDR2 YFSETQ. The CDR3 reads CASSPPQGYYGYTF. The CDR3 DNA follows: TGCGCCAGCAGCCCCCCTCAGGGTTACTATGGCTACACCTTC.